This T cell receptor (beta chain) was captured in a study of CD8+CD57+ T cells in acquired aplastic anemia. This clonotype has just one count. A read error may account for a junction end that differs from germline. CDR3 length equals 12 residues. Germline V gene lookup returns CDR1 SGHVS and CDR2 FNYEAQ. The authors sequenced patients whose flow cytometry had shown CD8+CD57+ cell expansion. For CDR3 and TCR beta VDJ profiling, genomic DNA was the template used. TCRdb reprocessed the reads with MiXCR, giving one entry per CDR3 protein. In the table there are around 500,000 distinct CDR3 sequences, roughly a third of which are singletons.

This sequence joins TRBV7-6 and TRBJ2-5; D is unresolved. The sequenced material came from sorted CD4+, CD8+, or CD8+CD57+ T cells (not recorded which) from PBMCs. The receptor comes from a human donor with aplastic anemia. CDR3 sequence: CASTPSQEAQYF. The CDR3 nucleotides are TGTGCCAGCACCCCCAGCCAAGAGGCCCAGTACTTC.